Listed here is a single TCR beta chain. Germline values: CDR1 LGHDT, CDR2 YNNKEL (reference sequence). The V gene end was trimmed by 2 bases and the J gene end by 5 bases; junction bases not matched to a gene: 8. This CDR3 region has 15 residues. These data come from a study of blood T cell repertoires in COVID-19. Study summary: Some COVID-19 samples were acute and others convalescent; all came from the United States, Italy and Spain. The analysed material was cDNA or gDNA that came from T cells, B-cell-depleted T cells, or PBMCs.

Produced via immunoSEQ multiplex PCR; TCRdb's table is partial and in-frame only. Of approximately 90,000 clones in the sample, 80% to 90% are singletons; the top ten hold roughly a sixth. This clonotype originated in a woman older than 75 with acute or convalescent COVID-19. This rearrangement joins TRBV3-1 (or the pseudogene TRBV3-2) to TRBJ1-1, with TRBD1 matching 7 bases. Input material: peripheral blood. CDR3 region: CASSQRQGFGTEAFF. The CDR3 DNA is TGTGCCAGCAGCCAACGACAGGGTTTTGGAACTGAAGCTTTCTTT.